Described below is a single T cell receptor beta chain sequence and its context. Antigen specificity is unknown. This entry is derived from a study of T cell responses to AZD1222 COVID-19 vaccine. Findings and caveats of the study: Researchers report vaccine-associated CD4 TCRs spanning spike, with dominance at 160-218 and 743-854.

Clones were sequenced by immunoSEQ multiplex PCR, and TCRdb holds only the in-frame ones, with some missing. This table has about 70,000 clones, 85% appearing once. Germline-derived CDR1 and CDR2 are GTSNPN and SVGIG (reference sequence). V was trimmed by 2 bases and J by 4 bases, leaving 9 bases between them. The CDR3 sequence is 13 residues long. The chain recombines TRBV30 with TRBJ1-5, with D hard to call. The starting material was peripheral blood, obtained on day 0 of AZD1222 vaccination. This TCR was recovered from an adult in good health. CDR3 loop: CAWSNDGNQPQHF. As DNA, the CDR3 is TGTGCCTGGAGTAACGACGGTAATCAGCCCCAGCATTTT.